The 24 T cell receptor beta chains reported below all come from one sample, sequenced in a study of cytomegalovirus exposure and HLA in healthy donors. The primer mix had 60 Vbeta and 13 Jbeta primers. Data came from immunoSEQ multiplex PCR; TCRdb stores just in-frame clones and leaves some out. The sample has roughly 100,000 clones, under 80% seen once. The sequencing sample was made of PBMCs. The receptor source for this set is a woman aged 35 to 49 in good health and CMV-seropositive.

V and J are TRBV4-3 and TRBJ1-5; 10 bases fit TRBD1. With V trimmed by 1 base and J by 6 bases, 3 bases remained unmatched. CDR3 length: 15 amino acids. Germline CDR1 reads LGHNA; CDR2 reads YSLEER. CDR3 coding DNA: TGCGCCAGCAGCCAAGGACAGGGGGCGAGTCAGCCCCAGCATTTT. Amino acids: CASSQGQGASQPQHF.

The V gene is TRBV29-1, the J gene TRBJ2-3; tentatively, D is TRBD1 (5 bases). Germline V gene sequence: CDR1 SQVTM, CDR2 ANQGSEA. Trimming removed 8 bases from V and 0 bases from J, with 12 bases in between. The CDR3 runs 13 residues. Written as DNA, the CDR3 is TGCAGCACCGGACACGTTAGCACAGATACGCAGTATTTT. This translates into CSTGHVSTDTQYF.

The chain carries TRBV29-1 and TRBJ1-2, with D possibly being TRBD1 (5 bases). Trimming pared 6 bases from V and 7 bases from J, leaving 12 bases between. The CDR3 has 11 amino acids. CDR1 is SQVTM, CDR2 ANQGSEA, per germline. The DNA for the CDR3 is TGCAGCGTCGCGGGGACGACTGGCTACACCTTC. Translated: CSVAGTTGYTF. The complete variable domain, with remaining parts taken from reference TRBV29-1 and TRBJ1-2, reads SAVISQKPSRDICQRGTSLTIQCQVDSQVTMMFWYRQQPGQSLTLIATANQGSEATYESGFVIDKFPISRPNLTFSTLTVSNMSPEDSSIYLCSVAGTTGYTFGSGTRLTVV.

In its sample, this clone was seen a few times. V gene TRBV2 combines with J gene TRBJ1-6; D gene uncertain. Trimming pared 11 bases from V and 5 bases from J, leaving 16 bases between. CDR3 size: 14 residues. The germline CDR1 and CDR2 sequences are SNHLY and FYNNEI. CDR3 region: CAGHGSLDNSPLHF. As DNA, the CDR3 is TGTGCCGGGCACGGCAGCCTGGATAATTCACCCCTCCACTTT.

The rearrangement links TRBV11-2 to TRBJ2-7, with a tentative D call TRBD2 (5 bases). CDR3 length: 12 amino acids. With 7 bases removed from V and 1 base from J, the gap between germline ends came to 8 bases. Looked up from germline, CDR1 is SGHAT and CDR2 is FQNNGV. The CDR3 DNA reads TGTGCCAGCATCTCGGGATCCTACGAGCAGTACTTC. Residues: CASISGSYEQYF.

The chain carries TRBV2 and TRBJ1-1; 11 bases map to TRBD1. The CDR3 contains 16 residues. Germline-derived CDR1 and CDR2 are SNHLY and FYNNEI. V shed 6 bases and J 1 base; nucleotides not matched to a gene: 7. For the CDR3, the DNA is TGTGCCAGCAGGTCCGGGACAGGGGGGACGAACACTGAAGCTTTCTTT. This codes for CASRSGTGGTNTEAFF.

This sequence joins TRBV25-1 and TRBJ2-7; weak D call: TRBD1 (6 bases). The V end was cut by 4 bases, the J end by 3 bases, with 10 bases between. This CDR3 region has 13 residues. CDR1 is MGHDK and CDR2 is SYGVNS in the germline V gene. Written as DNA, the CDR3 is TGTGCCAGCAGTGGGGACACCGACTACGAGCAGTACTTC. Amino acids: CASSGDTDYEQYF.

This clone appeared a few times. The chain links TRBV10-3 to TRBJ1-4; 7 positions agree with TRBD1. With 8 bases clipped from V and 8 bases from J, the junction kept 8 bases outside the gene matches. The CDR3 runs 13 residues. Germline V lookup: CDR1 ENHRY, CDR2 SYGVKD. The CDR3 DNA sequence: TGTGCCATCGCCCGGGACAGTGGCGAAAAACTGTTTTTT. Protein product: CAIARDSGEKLFF.

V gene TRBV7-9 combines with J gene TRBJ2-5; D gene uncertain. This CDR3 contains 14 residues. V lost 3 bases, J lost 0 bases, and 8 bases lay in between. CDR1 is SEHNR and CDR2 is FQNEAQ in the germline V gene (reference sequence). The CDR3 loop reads CASSFRSYQETQYF. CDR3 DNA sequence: TGTGCCAGCAGCTTTCGTAGTTACCAAGAGACCCAGTACTTC.

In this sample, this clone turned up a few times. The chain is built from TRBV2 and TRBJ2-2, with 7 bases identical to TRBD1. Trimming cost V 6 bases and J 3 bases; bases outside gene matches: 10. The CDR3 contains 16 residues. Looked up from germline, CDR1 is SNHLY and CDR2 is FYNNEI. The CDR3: CASRTGTETYTGELFF. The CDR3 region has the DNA TGTGCCAGCAGGACCGGGACAGAGACTTACACCGGGGAGCTGTTTTTT.

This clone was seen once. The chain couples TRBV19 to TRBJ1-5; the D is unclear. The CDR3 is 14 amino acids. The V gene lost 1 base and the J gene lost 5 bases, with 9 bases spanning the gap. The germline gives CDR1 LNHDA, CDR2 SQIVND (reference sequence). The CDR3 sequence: CASSIGGNHQPQHF. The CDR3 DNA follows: TGTGCCAGTAGTATAGGCGGGAACCATCAGCCCCAGCATTTT.

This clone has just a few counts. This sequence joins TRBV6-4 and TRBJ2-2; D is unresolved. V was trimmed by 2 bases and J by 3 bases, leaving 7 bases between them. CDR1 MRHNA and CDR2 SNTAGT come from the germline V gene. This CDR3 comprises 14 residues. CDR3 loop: CASSDGPDTGELFF. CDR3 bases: TGTGCCAGCAGTGACGGGCCCGACACCGGGGAGCTGTTTTTT.

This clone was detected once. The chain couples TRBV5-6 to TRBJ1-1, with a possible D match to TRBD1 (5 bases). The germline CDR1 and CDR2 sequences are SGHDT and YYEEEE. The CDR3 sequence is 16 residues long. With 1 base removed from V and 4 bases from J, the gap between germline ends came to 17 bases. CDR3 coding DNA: TGTGCCAGCAGCTTGTTAGGGGTACGGCAGAGCACTGAAGCTTTCTTT. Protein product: CASSLLGVRQSTEAFF.

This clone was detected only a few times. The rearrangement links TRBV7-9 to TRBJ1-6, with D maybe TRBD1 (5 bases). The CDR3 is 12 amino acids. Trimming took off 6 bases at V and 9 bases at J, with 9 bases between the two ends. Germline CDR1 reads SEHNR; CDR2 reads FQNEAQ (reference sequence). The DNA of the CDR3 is TGTGCCAGCAGACGACAGAGTTCACCCCTCCACTTT. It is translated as CASRRQSSPLHF. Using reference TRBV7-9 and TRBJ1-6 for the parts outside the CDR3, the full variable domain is DTGVSQNPRHKITKRGQNVTFRCDPISEHNRLYWYRQTLGQGPEFLTYFQNEAQLEKSRLLSDRFSAERPKGSFSTLEIQRTEQGDSAMYLCASRRQSSPLHFGNGTRLTVT.

Written as DNA, the CDR3 is TGTGCCAGTAGTATAGTAGGCAGGAAAAACACTGAAGCTTTCTTT. It codes for CASSIVGRKNTEAFF. The chain joins TRBV19 to TRBJ1-1; no firm D call. V lost 1 base and J lost 2, with 11 bases in between. Germline-derived CDR1 and CDR2 are LNHDA and SQIVND (reference sequence). The CDR3 covers 15 residues.

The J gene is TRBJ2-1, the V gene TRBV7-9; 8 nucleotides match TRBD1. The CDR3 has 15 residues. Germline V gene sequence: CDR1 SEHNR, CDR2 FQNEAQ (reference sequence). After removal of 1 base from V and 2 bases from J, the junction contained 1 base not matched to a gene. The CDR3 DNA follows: TGTGCCAGCAGCTTAGGACAGGGGACCTACAATGAGCAGTTCTTC. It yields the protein CASSLGQGTYNEQFF.

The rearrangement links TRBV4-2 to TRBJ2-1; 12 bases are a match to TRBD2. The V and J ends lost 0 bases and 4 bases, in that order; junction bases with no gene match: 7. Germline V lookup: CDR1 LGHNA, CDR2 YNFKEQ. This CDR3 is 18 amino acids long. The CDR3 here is CASSQEGSGLAGYNEQFF. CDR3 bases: TGTGCCAGCAGCCAAGAAGGGAGCGGACTAGCGGGATACAATGAGCAGTTCTTC.

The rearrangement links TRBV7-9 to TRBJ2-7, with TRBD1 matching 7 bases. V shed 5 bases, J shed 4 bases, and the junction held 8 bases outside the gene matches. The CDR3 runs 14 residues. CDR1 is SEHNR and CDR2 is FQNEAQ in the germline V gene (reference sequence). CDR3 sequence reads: CASSPRQGAYEQYF. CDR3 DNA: TGTGCCAGCAGCCCCAGACAGGGAGCTTACGAGCAGTACTTC.

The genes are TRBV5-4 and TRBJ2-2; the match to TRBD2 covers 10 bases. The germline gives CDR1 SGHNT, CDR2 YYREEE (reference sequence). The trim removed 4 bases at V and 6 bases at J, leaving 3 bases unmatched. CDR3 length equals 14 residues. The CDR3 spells CASSPGLAPGELFF. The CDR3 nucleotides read TGTGCCAGCAGCCCGGGACTAGCGCCCGGGGAGCTGTTTTTT.

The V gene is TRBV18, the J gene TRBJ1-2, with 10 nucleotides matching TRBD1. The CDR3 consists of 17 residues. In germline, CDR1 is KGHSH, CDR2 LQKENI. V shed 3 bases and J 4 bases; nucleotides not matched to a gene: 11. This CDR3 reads CASSPSEGQGIGYGYTF. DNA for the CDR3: TGTGCCAGCTCACCCAGCGAGGGACAGGGGATTGGCTATGGCTACACCTTC.

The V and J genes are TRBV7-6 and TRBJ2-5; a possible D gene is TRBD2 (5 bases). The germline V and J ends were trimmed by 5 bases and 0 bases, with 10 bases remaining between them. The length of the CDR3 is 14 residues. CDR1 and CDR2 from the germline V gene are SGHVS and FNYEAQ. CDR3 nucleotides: TGTGCCAGCAGCCGGACTCTCAACCAAGAGACCCAGTACTTC. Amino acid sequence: CASSRTLNQETQYF.

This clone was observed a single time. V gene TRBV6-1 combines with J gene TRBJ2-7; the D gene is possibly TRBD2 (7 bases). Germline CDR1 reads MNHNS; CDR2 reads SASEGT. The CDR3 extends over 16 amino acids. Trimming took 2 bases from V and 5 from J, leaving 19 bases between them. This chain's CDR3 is CASSETPWGGRDEQYF. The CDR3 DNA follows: TGTGCCAGCAGTGAAACCCCGTGGGGGGGCAGGGACGAGCAGTACTTC.

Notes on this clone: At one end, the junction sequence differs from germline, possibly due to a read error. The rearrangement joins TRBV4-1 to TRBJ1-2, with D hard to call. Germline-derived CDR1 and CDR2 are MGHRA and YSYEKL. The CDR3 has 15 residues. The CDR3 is CASSQDWRVVSFSAF. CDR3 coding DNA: TGCGCCAGCAGCCAAGATTGGAGGGTCGTTTCATTTTCGGCCTTC.

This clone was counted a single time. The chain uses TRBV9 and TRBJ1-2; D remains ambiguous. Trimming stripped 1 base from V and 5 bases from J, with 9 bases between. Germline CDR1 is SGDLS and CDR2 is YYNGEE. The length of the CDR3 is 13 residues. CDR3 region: CASSVQAGYGYTF. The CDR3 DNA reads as TGTGCCAGCAGCGTACAGGCGGGGTATGGCTACACCTTC.